This T cell receptor beta chain was recovered during a study of identical twins (dated by TCRdb to the mid-2010s). About the full investigation: To test whether fetal clonotypes persist, the study used deep sequencing on TCR alpha and beta repertoires from monozygotic twins, unrelated adults of various ages, and cord blood. Replicate twin experiments were performed at different times using different library preparation protocols to rule out contamination. Here is what the overall study found, with its caveats: Fewer insertions were carried by abundant cord blood beta clonotypes; a weaker similar trend was observed in young adult naive repertoires, while no such trend was observed in memory repertoires. Compared with coincidental sharing between unrelated individuals, out-of-frame TCR alpha sequences shared between twins showed an excess of sequences with low generation probability. Recombination models systematically underestimated out-of-frame TCR alpha sharing in monozygotic twins but agreed with sharing between unrelated individuals. Because the same donors could not be followed over many years, the conclusions relied on cross-sectional statistical analysis. Invariant T cells such as MAIT and iNKT could partly confound zero-insertion analyses, although diverse VJ usage argued against such confounding for most clonotypes. The excess sharing between twins in beta out-of-frame sequences was weaker because fewer shared sequences reduced the signal-to-noise ratio.

Every donor in the study was a healthy Caucasian. Miltenyi CD45RO+ enrichment and human naive T-cell isolation kits were used to isolate memory (CD45RO+) and naive T cells from PBMC. Spanning cysteine to phenylalanine, the CDR3 consists of 13 amino acids. Solely the CDR3 DNA is kept, with 39 bases framed from the first base. Ends trimmed: V by 5 bases, J by 4 bases; bases unmatched to a gene: 8. Based on the germline V gene (reference sequence), the CDR1 and CDR2 sequences are GTSNPN and SVGIG. Notes on this clonotype: The clone's antigen remains unknown. Base qualities are not provided; no much larger clone lies one nucleotide away.

Preparation of the library involved 5' RACE. The sample was run on an Illumina HiSeq 2000. A universal primer binding site was introduced by template switching, and a unique molecular identifier was present in the final cDNA, enabling accurate counting of TCR cDNA molecules. Specific primers in the conserved constant-segment region were used to synthesize first-strand cDNA for TCR alpha and beta chains. To control for contamination, every cDNA library carried two barcodes: a SMART-Mk sample barcode plus Illumina barcodes. Two successive PCR steps introduced TruSeq adapter sequences along with Illumina sample barcodes. Sequencing of the TCR alpha and beta cDNA libraries was done on the Illumina HiSeq platform using custom primers. Regarding the original processing steps: Unique molecular identifiers were extracted from raw reads with MiGEC, and CDR3 positions were determined with MiXCR. For each individual, recombination models were inferred using an EM algorithm with the repgenHMM and IGoR tools. Shared clonotype analysis was performed with the tcR package in R, normalizing sharing by the product of cloneset sizes. To study raw recombination without the effects of thymic and clonal selection, out-of-frame nonproductive sequences were analyzed. In-frame beta chains were kept once TCRdb had trimmed the public reads at Q25 with fastp and called clones with MiXCR. Merged by CDR3 protein, the rows form single entries marked with the most common genes and DNA. In this record, the V and J calls reflect TCRdb's handling and not the investigators' own analysis. For this sample the table gives about 200,000 distinct CDR3 sequences, of which around a tenth were detected only once. Of the sample, roughly 5% is held by the ten largest clones.

This clonotype was sampled from a woman under 30 in good health. The chain is encoded by TRBV30 joined to TRBJ2-7; TRBD1 aligns with 7 central bases. The material sequenced was memory (CD45RO+) T cells sorted from blood. Interpreted using the paper, the cell subset or site label stands for: CD45RO+ enriched T cells. Here the CDR3 is given as CAWSGTDPYEQYF. The sequenced DNA: TGTGCCTGGTCCGGGACAGACCCATACGAGCAGTACTTC.